The 15 T cell receptor beta chains below all came from one sample that was sequenced in a study of OX40 agonist ivuxolimab in advanced cancers. Clones were sequenced by immunoSEQ multiplex PCR, and TCRdb holds only the in-frame ones, with some missing. The sample has 60,000 to 85,000 clones; over 80% are singletons. Sequencing was performed on CD4+ or CD8+ T cells sorted from blood, taken in a trial of the OX40 agonist ivuxolimab. Receptor source: an adult with an advanced solid tumor such as melanoma, head and neck, liver or kidney cancer.

The chain uses TRBV19 and TRBJ1-2; 7 bases line up with TRBD1. J lost 5 bases, V lost 2 bases, and 2 bases had no gene match. Germline lookup yields CDR1 LNHDA and CDR2 SQIVND (reference sequence). The CDR3 has 13 residues. As DNA, the CDR3 is TGTGCCAGTAGTATACGACAGGGTTATGGCTACACCTTC. The encoded protein is CASSIRQGYGYTF.

The chain links TRBV10-1 to TRBJ2-3; 7 nucleotides match TRBD1. Germline assignment: CDR1 WNHNN and CDR2 SYGVQD (reference sequence). V lost 6 bases to trimming and J lost 2 bases; unmatched junction nucleotides: 5. This CDR3 has 14 amino acids. CDR3 DNA: TGCGCCAGCAGGGGACAGATACACACAGATACGCAGTATTTT. Translation: CASRGQIHTDTQYF.

This clone has just a few counts. The V gene is TRBV6-1, the J gene TRBJ1-1, with a weak D call TRBD1 (5 bases). CDR3 size: 13 residues. Between the trimmed V and J ends, which lost 5 bases and 1 base, there was a span of 8 bases. Looked up from germline, CDR1 is MNHNS and CDR2 is SASEGT. The CDR3 protein is CASSRGGNTEAFF. The CDR3 nucleotides are TGTGCCAGCAGTCGTGGGGGGAACACTGAAGCTTTCTTT.

The sample holds one count of this clone. V gene TRBV2 combines with J gene TRBJ1-6; D not resolved. This CDR3 is built from 15 residues. Germline V gene data show CDR1 as SNHLY and CDR2 as FYNNEI. Trimming cost V 5 bases and J 7 bases, with 15 bases left between them. The CDR3 coding sequence is TGTGCCAGCAGTCAAAACCCTATTACCAATTCACCCCTCCACTTT. It encodes CASSQNPITNSPLHF.

The chain combines TRBV11-2 with TRBJ1-1, with unresolved D. Trimming removed 8 bases at V and 0 bases at J, with 13 bases between. The germline V gene has CDR1 SGHAT and CDR2 FQNNGV. The CDR3 extends over 14 amino acids. The CDR3 coding sequence is TGTGCCAGCTCTGCCGGAAAGTTGAACACTGAAGCTTTCTTT. The encoded protein is CASSAGKLNTEAFF.

V and J are TRBV11-2 and TRBJ1-2; 9 bases are a match to TRBD1. The germline gives CDR1 SGHAT, CDR2 FQNNGV. The CDR3 covers 15 residues. Losses at the gene ends were 1 base for V and 8 bases for J; bases not matched to a gene: 8. CDR3 sequence reads: CASSLGLATGGGYTF. As DNA, the CDR3 is TGTGCCAGCAGCTTAGGGCTCGCGACAGGGGGAGGCTACACCTTC.

The sample holds a few counts of this clone. This chain connects TRBV2 to TRBJ1-6; perhaps TRBD1 as D (6 bases). Germline V gives CDR1 SNHLY, CDR2 FYNNEI. The length of the CDR3 is 15 residues. Between the trimmed V and J ends, which lost 6 bases and 6 bases, there was a span of 15 bases. CDR3 region: CASRGAQASNSPLHF. CDR3 bases: TGTGCCAGCAGGGGGGCTCAGGCCTCTAATTCACCCCTCCACTTT. Drawing the rest from reference TRBV2 and TRBJ1-6, the complete variable domain is EPEVTQTPSHQVTQMGQEVILRCVPISNHLYFYWYRQILGQKVEFLVSFYNNEISEKSEIFDDQFSVERPDGSNFTLKIRSTKLEDSAMYFCASRGAQASNSPLHFGNGTRLTVT.

This chain uses TRBV4-3 with TRBJ1-2, with TRBD1 matching over 9 bases. The CDR3 is made up of 15 amino acids. CDR1 and CDR2 (germline): LGHNA, YSLEER. V was clipped by 4 bases and J by 4 bases; unmatched bases: 7. The CDR3 region is CASSPPDRGLYGYTF. The CDR3 nucleotides are TGCGCCAGCAGCCCACCGGACAGGGGCCTCTATGGCTACACCTTC.

J is TRBJ1-1 and V is TRBV10-2; 8 nucleotides agree with TRBD1. The CDR3 totals 14 residues. Trimming removed 6 bases from V and 6 bases from J; junction bases left unmatched: 9. Germline V CDR1 and CDR2: WSHSY, SAAADI. Here the CDR3 reads CASSPGQGLAEAFF. The CDR3 DNA reads TGCGCCAGCAGCCCCGGACAGGGTTTAGCTGAAGCTTTCTTT.

This chain uses TRBV29-1 with TRBJ1-1; 10 bases fit TRBD1. The CDR3 length is 13 residues. V dropped 8 bases and J dropped 3; count of bases not matched to a gene: 6. Germline V gives CDR1 SQVTM, CDR2 ANQGSEA. The CDR3 protein is CSIMTGGDTEAFF. Written as DNA, the CDR3 is TGCAGCATCATGACAGGGGGCGACACTGAAGCTTTCTTT.

The chain uses TRBV23-1 and TRBJ2-4, with D perhaps TRBD1 (6 bases). TRBV23-1 counts as an open reading frame of uncertain function. The CDR3 runs 16 residues. V was clipped by 5 bases and J by 8 bases, with 22 bases between them. In DNA form, the CDR3 reads TGCGCCAGCAGTTGCGGCAAAGACAGGTCCAAGGACATTCAGTACTTC. It encodes CASSCGKDRSKDIQYF.

The rearrangement uses TRBV4-3 and TRBJ1-1; D is unresolved. The CDR3 length is 13 residues. Trimming shortened V by 4 bases and J by 5 bases, and 11 bases separated the two germline ends. Germline loops: CDR1 LGHNA, CDR2 YSLEER. CDR3 loop: CASSPQAGTEAFF. CDR3 in DNA: TGCGCCAGCAGCCCCCAGGCTGGGACTGAAGCTTTCTTT.

The chain links TRBV5-1 to TRBJ2-2; 7 bases agree with TRBD1. With 1 base clipped from V and 7 bases from J, the junction kept 7 bases outside the gene matches. This CDR3 spans 15 amino acids. Per the germline V gene, CDR1 is SGHRS and CDR2 is YFSETQ. The DNA for the CDR3 is TGCGCCAGCAGCTTGAGTGCAGGGGGTGGCGGGGAGCTGTTTTTT. This sequence encodes CASSLSAGGGGELFF.

V is TRBV6-6 and J is TRBJ1-4; D unclear. Germline loops: CDR1 MNHNY, CDR2 SVGAGI (reference sequence). The CDR3 runs to 15 residues. Trimming took off 2 bases at V and 5 bases at J, with 12 bases between the two ends. The CDR3 sequence is CASSYGSGVNEKLFF. The DNA of the CDR3 is TGTGCCAGCAGTTACGGGTCCGGCGTCAATGAAAAACTGTTTTTT.

The chain uses TRBV4-1 and TRBJ2-5; 11 nucleotides align to TRBD1. Trimming at V came to 1 base and at J to 4 bases, leaving 8 bases not matched to a gene. The CDR3 covers 17 residues. The germline V gene encodes CDR1 MGHRA and CDR2 YSYEKL. CDR3 loop: CASSQALGQGGRETQYF. In DNA form, the CDR3 reads TGCGCCAGCAGCCAAGCCCTGGGACAGGGGGGAAGAGAGACCCAGTACTTC.